This note documents a single T cell receptor beta chain sequence. Participants had their cohort set by participant-reported clinical history. Cohort 3 donors counted as recovered after two negative PCRs, clearance, or resolved symptoms. TCRdb keeps only in-frame clones here, not all; method: immunoSEQ multiplex PCR. The top ten hold about 1% of the sample, which has 300,000 to 400,000 clones, approximately 92% seen once. The CDR3 is made up of 10 amino acids. V trimming: 6 bases; J trimming: 14 bases; junction bases outside the gene matches: 2. These data belong to a study of blood T cell repertoires in COVID-19.

This clonotype originated in a man aged 18-30 years who had recovered from COVID-19. The sequencing sample was made of PBMCs or T cells enriched from blood (not recorded which). The chain couples TRBV12-3 or TRBV12-4 to TRBJ2-1; 9 bases agree with TRBD1. Here the CDR3 DNA reads TGTGCCAGCAGGGGACAGGGAGAGTTCTTC. Amino acids: CASRGQGEFF.